The clone carrying this T cell receptor beta chain was seen more than once but under ten times. The antigen is undetermined. These data belong to a study of molecular identifiers for immune sequencing clone quantification. Each CDR3 protein gets one entry after TCRdb re-called the PCR reads with MiXCR. The sample contains roughly 630,000 distinct CDR3 sequences, 25% of which appear only once. The CDR3 covers 16 residues. In germline, CDR1 is LGHDT, CDR2 YNNKEL (reference sequence). The V and J ends lost 1 base and 3 bases respectively, with 12 bases between them. Sorted cell numbers of about 19,000 to 1,000,000, with 10%, 30% or 50% RNA, served as input for naive CD8 libraries. Study findings and constraints: Barcode collisions between identical TCR molecules could shrink estimates of highly expanded clone sizes.

The chain combines TRBV3-1 with TRBJ2-2; D possibly corresponds to TRBD1 (5 bases). Sequenced sample: naive CD8+ T cells from blood, with Jurkat cell RNA spiked in. Stated subset: FACS-sorted CD8+CD4-CCR7+CD45RA+ naive T cells. This clonotype was sampled from a human donor in good health. Some libraries in this study had Jurkat cell RNA spiked in. Here the CDR3 reads CASSQGWGAHTGELFF. In nucleotides, the CDR3 is TGTGCCAGCAGCCAAGGGTGGGGCGCGCACACCGGGGAGCTGTTTTTT.